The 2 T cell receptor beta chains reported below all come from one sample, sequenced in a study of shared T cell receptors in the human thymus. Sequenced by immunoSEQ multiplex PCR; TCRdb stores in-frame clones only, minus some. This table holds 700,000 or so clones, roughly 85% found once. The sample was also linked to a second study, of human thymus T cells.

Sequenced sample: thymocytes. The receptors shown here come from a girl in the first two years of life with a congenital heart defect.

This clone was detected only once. As DNA, the CDR3 is TGTGCCAGTAGTATGGGACAGGGAAGGGCTAATGAAAAACTGTTTTTT. It codes for CASSMGQGRANEKLFF. The V call is TRBV19, the J call TRBJ1-4, with 9 positions matching TRBD1. V was pared by 3 bases and J by 3 bases, with 5 bases of the junction left unmatched. The germline CDR1 and CDR2 sequences are LNHDA and SQIVND (reference sequence). The CDR3 is 16 amino acids.

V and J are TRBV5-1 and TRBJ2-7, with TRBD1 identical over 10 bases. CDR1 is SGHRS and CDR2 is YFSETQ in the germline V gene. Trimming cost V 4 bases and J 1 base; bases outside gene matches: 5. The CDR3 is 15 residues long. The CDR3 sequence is CASSPTGGLSYEQYF. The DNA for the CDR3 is TGCGCCAGCAGCCCGACAGGGGGCCTGTCCTACGAGCAGTACTTC.